The rows below give T cell receptor beta chains drawn from one sample of a study of shared clonotypes between healthy human individuals. Profiled with immunoSEQ multiplex PCR; TCRdb holds only in-frame clones, not every one. Among around 1.4 million clones listed, 97% to 99% were seen once. Sequenced material: naive CD4+ T cells sorted from blood. The receptors originated from a man aged 25 to 40 in good health. Each CDR3 is given with its conserved first and last residue. A D gene is named only where the DNA matches it firmly. The size entry is marked missing in some rows and otherwise reads once, few, many or a size class.

v_gene,j_gene,abundance,d_gene,CDR3aa,CDR3nt
TRBV7-2,TRBJ2-7,-,TRBD1,CASSLGQYYEQYF,TGTGCCAGCAGCTTGGGACAGTACTACGAGCAGTACTTC
TRBV2,TRBJ1-2,-,-,CASSEPLAGDGYTF,TGTGCCAGCAGTGAACCGCTTGCTGGGGACGGCTACACCTTC
TRBV20-1,TRBJ2-7,-,-,CSASILGEQYF,TGCAGTGCTAGCATACTAGGCGAGCAGTACTTC
TRBV10-3,TRBJ2-1,-,TRBD1,CAISDGRGGQLGEQFF,TGTGCCATCAGTGACGGTAGAGGGGGCCAGTTGGGTGAGCAGTTCTTC
TRBV27,TRBJ2-4,once,TRBD1,CASRPGQGYNIQYF,TGTGCCAGCAGGCCGGGACAGGGGTATAACATTCAGTACTTC
TRBV14,TRBJ2-7,-,-,CASSQWGYEQYF,TGTGCCAGCAGCCAATGGGGCTACGAGCAGTACTTC
TRBV5-1,TRBJ2-7,-,-,CASSLMGATLQRNYEQYF,TGCGCCAGCAGCTTGATGGGGGCGACCCTACAACGAAACTACGAGCAGTACTTC
TRBV7-2,TRBJ2-2,-,TRBD2,CASSLRATSGSRTGELFF,TGTGCCAGCAGCCTTCGCGCGACTAGCGGGAGTCGCACCGGGGAGCTGTTTTTT
TRBV11-2,TRBJ2-3,-,-,CASSFRPQDREWYF,TGTGCCAGCAGCTTTCGTCCCCAGGATCGCGAGTGGTATTTT
TRBV6-1,TRBJ2-3,-,TRBD2,CASSEFAPGGPATQYF,TGTGCCAGCAGTGAATTTGCCCCGGGGGGGCCGGCTACGCAGTATTTT
TRBV5-4,TRBJ2-5,-,TRBD1,CASSLAVHRGETQYF,TGTGCCAGCAGCTTGGCCGTGCACAGGGGAGAGACCCAGTACTTC
TRBV2,TRBJ2-5,-,TRBD2,CASLSWGLAGEETQYF,TGTGCCAGCCTTTCATGGGGACTAGCGGGAGAAGAGACCCAGTACTTC
TRBV28,TRBJ1-3,-,-,CASSPSDSSGNTIYF,TGTGCCAGCAGCCCTAGTGACAGCAGTGGAAACACCATATATTTT
TRBV10-1,TRBJ1-3,-,-,CASSDPRFGDTIYF,TGCGCCAGCAGTGACCCGCGCTTTGGGGACACCATATATTTT
TRBV14,TRBJ2-1,-,-,CASSQELGEQFF,TGTGCCAGCAGCCAAGAATTGGGTGAGCAGTTCTTC
TRBV6-1,TRBJ2-3,-,TRBD2,CASKEIAGEVDTQYF,TGTGCCAGCAAGGAAATAGCGGGAGAAGTAGATACGCAGTATTTT
TRBV5-4,TRBJ1-4,-,-,CASSQRAPTPGFNEKLFF,TGTGCCAGCAGCCAACGGGCTCCCACCCCTGGGTTTAATGAAAAACTGTTTTTT
TRBV11-2,TRBJ2-3,-,-,CASSPPFYGDTDTQYF,TGTGCCAGCAGTCCCCCCTTCTACGGGGACACAGATACGCAGTATTTT
TRBV29-1,TRBJ1-4,-,-,CSVGLTGPGGGEQKLFF,TGCAGCGTTGGCCTGACAGGCCCCGGAGGTGGAGAACAAAAACTGTTTTTT
TRBV7-9,TRBJ2-7,-,TRBD2,CASSSGASGRSYEQYF,TGTGCCAGCAGCTCAGGGGCTAGCGGGAGATCCTACGAGCAGTACTTC
TRBV11-3,TRBJ2-5,once,TRBD2,CASSPGLAGETQYF,TGTGCCAGCAGCCCCGGACTAGCGGGAGAGACCCAGTACTTC
TRBV4-3,TRBJ1-5,once,-,CASSQDLDSNQPQHF,TGCGCCAGCAGCCAAGATCTGGATAGCAATCAGCCCCAGCATTTT
TRBV19,TRBJ2-2,-,-,CASRLAANTGELFF,TGTGCCAGTCGTTTAGCGGCGAACACCGGGGAGCTGTTTTTT
TRBV27,TRBJ2-7,-,-,CASSLSDSTYEQYF,TGTGCCAGCAGTTTATCGGACAGCACCTACGAGCAGTACTTC
TRBV27,TRBJ1-1,once,-,CASISKGGDTEAFF,TGTGCCAGCATATCAAAGGGGGGGGACACTGAAGCTTTCTTT
TRBV27,TRBJ2-5,-,TRBD2,CASSLLAGKETQYF,TGTGCCAGCAGTTTACTAGCGGGAAAAGAGACCCAGTACTTC
TRBV27,TRBJ2-3,-,-,CASVKRSTLEDTQYF,TGTGCCAGCGTTAAGCGGAGTACTTTAGAGGATACGCAGTATTTT
TRBV5-6,TRBJ2-3,-,TRBD1,CASSLAPGQGGADTQYF,TGTGCCAGCAGCTTGGCCCCGGGACAGGGAGGAGCAGATACGCAGTATTTT
TRBV2,TRBJ1-2,-,-,CASATERNYGYTF,TGTGCCAGCGCGACAGAACGAAACTATGGCTACACCTTC
TRBV5-4,TRBJ1-1,once,TRBD1,CASSLDSWEGAAFF,TGTGCCAGCAGCTTGGACTCTTGGGAGGGGGCGGCTTTCTTT
TRBV15,TRBJ1-1,-,-,CATRERQAAPRAFF,TGTGCCACCAGGGAACGACAGGCGGCTCCGAGGGCTTTCTTT
TRBV19,TRBJ2-6,once,TRBD2,CASSIAGGTGANVLTF,TGTGCCAGTAGTATCGCCGGGGGGACTGGGGCCAACGTCCTGACTTTC
TRBV4-1,TRBJ2-7,-,TRBD2,CASSQDGGGFYEQYF,TGCGCCAGCAGCCAAGATGGGGGGGGATTCTACGAGCAGTACTTC
TRBV7-8,TRBJ2-5,-,TRBD2,CASSSGGAGWQETQYF,TGTGCCAGCAGCTCGGGGGGGGCAGGGTGGCAAGAGACCCAGTACTTC
TRBV19,TRBJ2-4,-,-,CASSIDKTHQYF,TGTGCCAGTAGTATAGATAAAACGCATCAGTACTTC
TRBV19,TRBJ1-5,-,-,CASSLDVGNQPQHF,TGTGCCAGTAGTTTAGATGTGGGTAATCAGCCCCAGCATTTT
TRBV29-1,TRBJ2-1,-,TRBD2,CSALAGTYNEQFF,TGCAGCGCCTTAGCGGGTACATACAATGAGCAGTTCTTC
TRBV19,TRBJ2-7,-,TRBD2,CASSILASGSGEQYF,TGTGCCAGTAGTATCCTCGCTAGCGGGAGTGGGGAGCAGTACTTC
TRBV10-1,TRBJ2-5,-,TRBD2,CASSESGSAGETQYF,TGCGCCAGCAGTGAGTCTGGGTCAGCGGGGGAGACCCAGTACTTC
TRBV14,TRBJ2-6,-,-,CASSQGAGTAGANVLTF,TGTGCCAGCAGCCAAGGGGCGGGGACAGCTGGGGCCAACGTCCTGACTTTC
TRBV5-1,TRBJ2-7,once,-,CASSFRPGLTYEQYF,TGCGCCAGCAGCTTCCGGCCAGGACTAACCTACGAGCAGTACTTC